The 24 T cell receptor beta chains below were found in one sample sequenced in a study of T cell changes during pregnancy in multiple sclerosis. Libraries were prepared by immunoSEQ multiplex PCR; TCRdb keeps only in-frame clonotypes and omits some of them. Of fewer than 90,000 clones in the sample, around 93% were seen once. This sample comprised peripheral blood, obtained in the first trimester of pregnancy. All receptors derive from a female donor with multiple sclerosis, enrolled in a pregnancy study.

This chain uses TRBV4-3 with TRBJ1-5; no definite D call. Trimming left V 1 base short and J 6 bases short, with 7 bases between. There are 13 residues in the CDR3. Germline CDR1 is LGHNA and CDR2 is YSLEER. The CDR3 DNA reads TGCGCCAGCAGCCAAGGAACGAGTCAGCCCCAGCATTTT. Amino acids: CASSQGTSQPQHF.

The gene calls are TRBV5-1 and TRBJ1-1, with 10 bases fitting TRBD1. The CDR3 sequence is 16 residues long. From germline, CDR1 is SGHRS and CDR2 YFSETQ. V dropped 3 bases and J dropped 4; count of bases not matched to a gene: 9. The CDR3 here is CASSSSGTGVRTEAFF. In DNA, the CDR3 is TGCGCCAGCAGCTCCTCCGGGACAGGGGTTCGCACTGAAGCTTTCTTT.

The rearrangement uses TRBV27 and TRBJ1-5; no firm D call. The V gene's germline CDR1 is MNHEY and CDR2 SMNVEV (reference sequence). The germline V and J ends were trimmed by 7 bases and 8 bases, with 15 bases remaining between them. The CDR3 covers 13 residues. The CDR3 loop is CASTSGGREPQHF. The CDR3 DNA reads TGTGCCAGCACCTCTGGAGGGAGGGAGCCCCAGCATTTT.

A word on this clone: One junction end does not reproduce the germline sequence, and a read error may be involved. The chain links TRBV10-3 to TRBJ2-7, with TRBD1 matching over 9 bases. CDR1 ENHRY and CDR2 SYGVKD come from the germline V gene. There are 16 residues in the CDR3. The CDR3 bases are TGTGCCATCAGTGAGTCGGTAGCCCGGGACAGGGTCCCTATCCACTTC. It codes for CAISESVARDRVPIHF.

The genes are TRBV6-7 and TRBJ1-1; the D is unclear. TRBV6-7 is an ORF for which the function is uncertain. This CDR3 spans 15 amino acids. V lost 6 bases, J lost 3 bases, and 17 bases lay in between. CDR3 residues: CASRYPGWAHTEAFF. Here the CDR3 DNA reads TGTGCCAGCAGGTACCCCGGCTGGGCCCACACTGAAGCTTTCTTT.

The rearrangement links TRBV28 to TRBJ2-1; D call uncertain. CDR3 length equals 12 residues. The V end was cut by 5 bases, the J end by 4 bases, with 6 bases between. Germline lookup yields CDR1 MDHEN and CDR2 SYDVKM. CDR3 protein: CASSPLYNEQFF. DNA for the CDR3: TGTGCCAGCAGTCCTCTGTACAATGAGCAGTTCTTC.

The rearrangement uses TRBV9 and TRBJ1-3; possible D gene TRBD1, 5 bases. CDR1 is SGDLS, CDR2 YYNGEE, per germline. V lost 7 bases, J lost 4 bases, and 24 bases lay in between. The CDR3 is made up of 17 amino acids. The CDR3 DNA reads TGTGCCAGCTCCTTCTCACCAGGGACTCACCCAGGAAACACCATATATTTT. It specifies CASSFSPGTHPGNTIYF.

This chain connects TRBV28 to TRBJ1-2; D is perhaps TRBD1 (6 bases). The V gene lost 9 bases and the J gene lost 6 bases, with 17 bases spanning the gap. Germline lookup yields CDR1 MDHEN and CDR2 SYDVKM. The CDR3 contains 13 residues. The CDR3 protein is CASNWGRNHGYTF. The CDR3 coding sequence is TGTGCCAGTAATTGGGGGCGCAATCATGGCTACACCTTC.

The rearrangement uses TRBV5-1 and TRBJ1-4; D may be TRBD1 (5 bases). The CDR3 length is 13 residues. Germline V gene sequence: CDR1 SGHRS, CDR2 YFSETQ. V was trimmed by 8 bases and J by 6 bases, leaving 14 bases between them. The CDR3 reads CASSQGTYEKLFF. The CDR3 DNA sequence: TGCGCCAGTTCCCAGGGTACCTATGAAAAACTGTTTTTT.

The gene calls are TRBV2 and TRBJ2-7; perhaps TRBD1 as D (6 bases). Per germline, CDR1 SNHLY and CDR2 FYNNEI. Between the trimmed V and J ends, which lost 0 bases and 3 bases, there was a span of 15 bases. The CDR3 runs 16 residues. CDR3 sequence (DNA): TGTGCCAGCAGTGAAGCTCCCGTTTCCAGGGGCTACGAGCAGTACTTC. Amino acids: CASSEAPVSRGYEQYF.

The chain is built from TRBV2 and TRBJ1-4; the match to TRBD1 covers 8 bases. This CDR3 region has 16 residues. V was clipped by 2 bases and J by 8 bases; unmatched bases: 10. Germline CDR1 reads SNHLY; CDR2 reads FYNNEI. CDR3 protein: CASSELSTGVGEKLFF. CDR3 coding DNA: TGTGCCAGCAGTGAACTTTCGACAGGGGTCGGGGAAAAACTGTTTTTT. The whole variable domain, filled in from reference TRBV2 and TRBJ1-4, reads EPEVTQTPSHQVTQMGQEVILRCVPISNHLYFYWYRQILGQKVEFLVSFYNNEISEKSEIFDDQFSVERPDGSNFTLKIRSTKLEDSAMYFCASSELSTGVGEKLFFGSGTQLSVL.

The rearrangement joins TRBV5-1 to TRBJ2-1; 10 bases are a match to TRBD1. Germline assignment: CDR1 SGHRS and CDR2 YFSETQ. V gave up 3 bases and J gave up 4 bases; unmatched junction bases: 4. The CDR3 covers 15 residues. The CDR3: CASSSPGQGYNEQFF. Here the CDR3 DNA reads TGCGCCAGCAGCTCCCCGGGACAGGGGTACAATGAGCAGTTCTTC.

The chain carries TRBV18 and TRBJ1-1, with 8 bases matching TRBD1. V lost 2 bases, J lost 5 bases, and 4 bases stayed unmatched. CDR1 KGHSH and CDR2 LQKENI come from the germline V gene. The CDR3 contains 14 residues. The CDR3 region has the DNA TGTGCCAGCTCACCAGGGACAGGATATACTGAAGCTTTCTTT. Its translation is CASSPGTGYTEAFF.

The rearrangement links TRBV2 to TRBJ2-1; TRBD2 matches at 9 bases. The J segment lost 8 bases and the V segment lost 2 bases, leaving 10 bases of the junction unmatched. Germline-derived CDR1 and CDR2 are SNHLY and FYNNEI. This CDR3 has 16 amino acids. Here the CDR3 reads CASSEFGGRAHDEQFF. As DNA, the CDR3 is TGTGCCAGCAGTGAATTTGGCGGGAGGGCCCACGATGAGCAGTTCTTC. Variable domain in full (rest from reference TRBV2 and TRBJ2-1): EPEVTQTPSHQVTQMGQEVILRCVPISNHLYFYWYRQILGQKVEFLVSFYNNEISEKSEIFDDQFSVERPDGSNFTLKIRSTKLEDSAMYFCASSEFGGRAHDEQFFGPGTRLTVL.

V usage is TRBV19 and J usage is TRBJ1-2; TRBD1 is a possible D gene (6 bases). V lost 6 bases and J lost 0, with 17 bases in between. CDR1 is LNHDA and CDR2 is SQIVND in the germline V gene (reference sequence). This CDR3 is built from 16 residues. The CDR3 is CASRRTVGPANYGYTF. CDR3 sequence (DNA): TGTGCCAGTAGGAGGACAGTCGGCCCAGCTAACTATGGCTACACCTTC.

The chain combines TRBV28 with TRBJ1-3; 7 bases line up with TRBD1. The CDR3 is 14 amino acids. The ends lost 2 bases at V and 4 bases at J; junction bases unmatched: 2. Germline CDR1 and CDR2: MDHEN and SYDVKM. The CDR3 reads CASSLNRGGNTIYF. As DNA, the CDR3 is TGTGCCAGCAGTTTAAACAGGGGAGGAAACACCATATATTTT.

V gene TRBV18 combines with J gene TRBJ1-1; D possibly corresponds to TRBD1 (6 bases). V dropped 2 bases and J dropped 1 base, with 8 bases sitting between them. Germline V gene sequence: CDR1 KGHSH, CDR2 LQKENI. The CDR3 covers 14 residues. The CDR3 is CASSPAQGNTEAFF. In DNA form, the CDR3 reads TGTGCCAGCTCACCAGCACAGGGGAACACTGAAGCTTTCTTT.

This clone was observed a single time. V is TRBV5-1 and J is TRBJ1-2; TRBD1 is a possible D gene (5 bases). Germline CDR1 is SGHRS and CDR2 is YFSETQ. The CDR3 has 12 amino acids. The V gene lost 0 bases and the J gene lost 13 bases, with 13 bases spanning the gap. The CDR3 loop is CASSLALGDFTF. CDR3 coding DNA: TGCGCCAGCAGCTTGGCCTTAGGGGATTTCACCTTC.

The rearrangement joins TRBV5-1 to TRBJ1-2; D gene uncertain. The germline CDR1 and CDR2 sequences are SGHRS and YFSETQ. This CDR3 is 13 amino acids long. Between the trimmed V and J ends, which lost 4 bases and 4 bases, there was a span of 11 bases. The CDR3 nucleotides are TGCGCCAGCAGCCCCCGGGAGAGCTATGGCTACACCTTC. Protein: CASSPRESYGYTF.

This clone was recorded only once. The rearrangement links TRBV5-1 to TRBJ2-1; 10 bases align to TRBD2. CDR3 length: 18 amino acids. V shed 2 bases, J shed 8 bases, and the junction held 16 bases outside the gene matches. CDR1 is SGHRS and CDR2 is YFSETQ in the germline V gene. The CDR3: CASSFSGSGRADQDEQFF. The CDR3 nucleotides are TGCGCCAGCAGCTTCTCGGGAAGCGGGAGGGCCGATCAGGATGAGCAGTTCTTC.

This chain links TRBV11-3 with TRBJ2-1; TRBD1 might be the D (5 bases). The CDR3 extends over 15 amino acids. With 5 bases removed from V and 7 bases from J, the gap between germline ends came to 18 bases. Germline assignment: CDR1 SGHNT and CDR2 YENEEA. CDR3 coding DNA: TGTGCCAGCAGCCCCTCGATCAGGGCTCGTAATGAGCAGTTCTTC. Translated, it gives CASSPSIRARNEQFF.

The chain joins TRBV9 to TRBJ2-7; D is uncertain. CDR1 and CDR2 from the germline V gene are SGDLS and YYNGEE. The CDR3 consists of 15 residues. V dropped 0 bases and J dropped 0 bases, with 10 bases sitting between them. The CDR3 region has the DNA TGTGCCAGCAGCGTAGAAGCTTTGAGCTCCTACGAGCAGTACTTC. Translated: CASSVEALSSYEQYF.

The rearrangement uses TRBV5-8 and TRBJ1-2; D is unclear. The germline V gene has CDR1 SGHTS and CDR2 YDEGEE. The CDR3 loop spans 18 amino acids. Between the trimmed V and J ends, which lost 0 bases and 2 bases, there was a span of 20 bases. The CDR3, as DNA: TGTGCCAGCAGCTTGGCCATTTTAGAGGGCACGGCAAACTATGGCTACACCTTC. Protein product: CASSLAILEGTANYGYTF.

The J gene is TRBJ2-1, the V gene TRBV6-5; TRBD2 is a possible D gene (5 bases). Deletions cut 0 bases from V and 5 bases from J, with 8 bases between. Looked up from germline, CDR1 is MNHEY and CDR2 is SVGAGI. The CDR3 loop spans 14 amino acids. CDR3 coding DNA: TGTGCCAGCAGTTACTCGTGGAGGAACAATGAGCAGTTCTTC. Translating it yields CASSYSWRNNEQFF.